The T cell receptor beta chain under discussion was sequenced for a study of blood T cell repertoires in COVID-19. Study-wide context: The origin of the acute and convalescent COVID-19 samples was the United States, Italy and Spain. The cDNA or gDNA used as material had been derived from T cells, B-cell-depleted T cells, or PBMCs.

V lost 6 bases and J lost 3, with 7 bases in between. The germline V gene encodes CDR1 SGDLS and CDR2 YYNGEE. CDR3 size: 12 residues. In the source study's methods: Amplification with reference gene primers provided the estimates of nucleated cell counts. Profiled with immunoSEQ multiplex PCR; TCRdb holds only in-frame clones, not every one. The D gene and trimming were derived from the DNA, and the V and J assignments and clone size from that table. The table lists roughly 120,000 clones, 90% to 95% of them singletons. The sequencing input was peripheral blood. The origin of this receptor is a man between 45 and 60 years old with COVID-19, enrolled during active disease. J is TRBJ1-3 and V is TRBV9; D not resolved. CDR3 amino acids: CASTADGNTIYF. The CDR3 DNA sequence: TGTGCCAGCACGGCGGATGGAAACACCATATATTTT.